The 30 T cell receptor beta chains below come from one sample, sequenced in a study of T cells in Graves' hyperthyroidism and ophthalmopathy. From RNA transcripts, TCR beta CDR3 regions were amplified. A set of HTBI primers served as the primers for a first-round RT-PCR of the TCR CDR3. TCRdb re-called the multiplex PCR reads with MiXCR, one entry per CDR3 protein. The sample carries under 650,000 distinct CDR3 sequences, around 15% recorded once. Sequencing was carried out using blood. Receptors were obtained from a woman aged 25 to 39 with Graves' hyperthyroidism.

The rearrangement joins TRBV12-3 or TRBV12-4 to TRBJ2-3; 9 nucleotides match TRBD2. V trimming: 5 bases; J trimming: 3 bases; junction bases outside the gene matches: 6. The CDR3 runs to 15 residues. CDR3 protein: CASSRSGSWTDTQYF. CDR3 coding DNA: TGTGCCAGCAGTCGTAGCGGGAGTTGGACAGATACGCAGTATTTT.

This clonotype was observed at least ten times. This chain uses TRBV3-1 with TRBJ1-1; 11 positions agree with TRBD1. CDR1 is LGHDT, CDR2 YNNKEL, per germline (reference sequence). The CDR3 loop spans 17 amino acids. V lost 4 bases and J lost 1; bases outside the gene matches: 8. The CDR3 protein is CASSPIGQGASNTEAFF. DNA for the CDR3: TGTGCCAGCAGCCCCATAGGACAGGGGGCCTCGAACACTGAAGCTTTCTTT. Together with reference TRBV3-1 and TRBJ1-1, the CDR3 gives the full variable domain: DTAVSQTPKYLVTQMGNDKSIKCEQNLGHDTMYWYKQDSKKFLKIMFSYNNKELIINETVPNRFSPKSPDKAHLNLHINSLELGDSAVYFCASSPIGQGASNTEAFFGQGTRLTVV.

This sequence joins TRBV18 and TRBJ1-2; D might be TRBD1 (5 bases). The CDR3 runs to 14 residues. Trimming shortened V by 6 bases and J by 6 bases, and 17 bases separated the two germline ends. The germline V gene encodes CDR1 KGHSH and CDR2 LQKENI. In nucleotides, the CDR3 is TGTGCCAGCTCGTCCGGTAGATTAGGGGATGGCTACACCTTC. As protein: CASSSGRLGDGYTF.

This clonotype was detected many times. V gene TRBV30 combines with J gene TRBJ1-5, with TRBD1 matching 7 bases. Germline lookup yields CDR1 GTSNPN and CDR2 SVGIG (reference sequence). With V trimmed by 4 bases and J by 4 bases, 4 bases remained unmatched. This CDR3 is built from 13 residues. The CDR3 protein is CAWTQQGNQPQHF. The CDR3 DNA sequence: TGTGCCTGGACACAACAGGGGAATCAGCCCCAGCATTTT.

This clonotype was counted many times. The chain employs TRBV6-1 and TRBJ1-5; TRBD1 is a possible D gene (5 bases). Trimming took 3 bases from V and 6 from J, leaving 9 bases between them. This CDR3 contains 13 residues. The germline gives CDR1 MNHNS, CDR2 SASEGT. Written as DNA, the CDR3 is TGTGCCAGCAGTGAGTGGGACGCTCAGCCCCAGCATTTT. Translated: CASSEWDAQPQHF.

A few counts support this clonotype. This chain links TRBV19 with TRBJ2-6; D remains ambiguous. Trimming took 9 bases from V and 2 from J, leaving 14 bases between them. Germline CDR1 is LNHDA and CDR2 is SQIVND (reference sequence). The length of the CDR3 is 15 residues. This chain's CDR3 is CASAPIVTGANVLTF. The CDR3 nucleotides are TGTGCCAGCGCACCTATAGTGACTGGGGCCAACGTCCTGACTTTC.

The table lists this clonotype with a few counts. This chain uses TRBV5-1 with TRBJ2-7; 9 nucleotides line up with TRBD2. CDR1 SGHRS and CDR2 YFSETQ come from the germline V gene. CDR3 length: 17 amino acids. Unmatched junction bases numbered 20, after V lost 7 bases and J lost 6 bases. CDR3 DNA: TGCGCCAGCCGTAAAAGTGGCGGGAGGGCCCCTGCAACCGAGCAGTACTTC. Its translation: CASRKSGGRAPATEQYF.

This clonotype was observed many times. The chain links TRBV18 to TRBJ1-2, with TRBD1 as a possible D gene (5 bases). Trimming stripped 0 bases from V and 6 bases from J, with 11 bases between. Germline assignment: CDR1 KGHSH and CDR2 LQKENI. The CDR3 runs 14 residues. CDR3 sequence (DNA): TGTGCCAGCTCACCACCGCATCAAGGGGATGGCTACACCTTC. Amino acid sequence: CASSPPHQGDGYTF.

This clonotype has ten or more counts. J is TRBJ1-1 and V is TRBV6-2 or TRBV6-3, with 7 bases fitting TRBD1. V lost 5 bases to trimming and J lost 3 bases; unmatched junction nucleotides: 6. From germline, CDR1 is MNHEY and CDR2 SVGEGT. This CDR3 contains 14 residues. The CDR3 nucleotides read TGTGCCAGCAGTCACAGGGGTGGGGACACTGAAGCTTTCTTT. Protein: CASSHRGGDTEAFF.

The rearrangement links TRBV2 to TRBJ2-2, with D perhaps being TRBD1 or TRBD2 (5 bases each). V was trimmed by 6 bases and J by 0 bases, leaving 17 bases between them. In germline, CDR1 is SNHLY, CDR2 FYNNEI. This CDR3 spans 17 amino acids. The CDR3 here is CASSKKVGTANTGELFF. CDR3 in DNA: TGTGCCAGCAGCAAAAAAGTAGGGACGGCGAACACCGGGGAGCTGTTTTTT.

A few counts support this clonotype. V is TRBV11-2 and J is TRBJ2-7; the match to TRBD2 covers 10 bases. The CDR3 runs 17 residues. Germline CDR1 and CDR2: SGHAT and FQNNGV. After removal of 4 bases from V and 0 bases from J, the junction contained 9 bases not matched to a gene. The CDR3 spells CASSWGGAGGISYEQYF. In nucleotides, the CDR3 is TGTGCCAGCAGCTGGGGGGGAGCGGGAGGGATCTCCTACGAGCAGTACTTC.

The table lists this clonotype with many counts. This CDR3 is CASTLGTVMNTEAFF. In DNA, the CDR3 is TGTGCCAGCACCCTAGGGACCGTTATGAACACTGAAGCTTTCTTT. The gene calls are TRBV6-1 and TRBJ1-1; possible D gene TRBD1, 5 bases. The CDR3 is 15 amino acids. The V gene lost 7 bases and the J gene lost 0 bases, with 15 bases spanning the gap. The germline gives CDR1 MNHNS, CDR2 SASEGT.

The sample holds many counts of this clonotype. The chain uses TRBV27 and TRBJ2-1; 9 nucleotides match TRBD1. Germline-derived CDR1 and CDR2 are MNHEY and SMNVEV (reference sequence). The CDR3 spans 15 residues. J lost 6 bases, V lost 3 bases, and 6 bases had no gene match. The CDR3 nucleotides are TGTGCCAGCAGTTTCAACAGGGGGCCTGGCAATGAGCAGTTCTTC. It codes for CASSFNRGPGNEQFF.

The chain recombines TRBV5-6 with TRBJ2-3, with a possible D match to TRBD1 (5 bases). Germline V gives CDR1 SGHDT, CDR2 YYEEEE. Trimming cost V 2 bases and J 2 bases, with 12 bases left between them. CDR3 length equals 15 residues. The CDR3 reads CASSFGDRITDTQYF. For the CDR3, the DNA is TGTGCCAGCAGCTTTGGAGACAGAATCACAGATACGCAGTATTTT.

This clonotype appeared many times. This chain connects TRBV7-6 to TRBJ2-7, with a weak D call TRBD1 (5 bases). The CDR3 totals 12 residues. V lost 1 base and J lost 6, with 7 bases in between. Germline V gene lookup returns CDR1 SGHVS and CDR2 FNYEAQ. The DNA of the CDR3 is TGTGCCAGCAGCTTAGAAGGGGCCGAGCAGTACTTC. It translates to CASSLEGAEQYF. Full variable domain (missing parts from reference TRBV7-6 and TRBJ2-7): GAGVSQSPRYKVTKRGQDVALRCDPISGHVSLYWYRQALGQGPEFLTYFNYEAQQDKSGLPNDRFSAERPEGSISTLTIQRTEQRDSAMYRCASSLEGAEQYFGPGTRLTVT.

This clonotype was detected many times. The V call is TRBV11-2, the J call TRBJ1-2, with 8 bases matching TRBD1. Trimming cost V 4 bases and J 4 bases; bases outside gene matches: 2. The germline V gene has CDR1 SGHAT and CDR2 FQNNGV. This CDR3 comprises 13 residues. CDR3 protein: CASSSRGLYGYTF. For the CDR3, the DNA is TGTGCCAGCAGCTCCAGGGGGCTCTATGGCTACACCTTC.

This clonotype was detected ten times or more. This chain uses TRBV28 with TRBJ2-1, with TRBD2 matching 7 bases. This CDR3 has 15 amino acids. The V and J ends lost 5 bases and 3 bases, in that order; junction bases with no gene match: 7. Germline-derived CDR1 and CDR2 are MDHEN and SYDVKM. CDR3 coding DNA: TGTGCCAGCAGTACCCTAGCGGACCTCTACAATGAGCAGTTCTTC. It yields the protein CASSTLADLYNEQFF.

The V call is TRBV2, the J call TRBJ2-1; possibly TRBD2 for D (5 bases). Trimming took 8 bases from V and 0 from J, leaving 8 bases between them. Germline V lookup: CDR1 SNHLY, CDR2 FYNNEI. The CDR3 has 13 amino acids. The CDR3 bases are TGTGCCAGCCGAGGGTACTCCTACAATGAGCAGTTCTTC. Protein product: CASRGYSYNEQFF.

The table lists this clonotype with a few counts. This rearrangement joins TRBV20-1 to TRBJ2-2; D is possibly TRBD2 (6 bases). The germline CDR1 and CDR2 sequences are DFQATT and SNEGSKA (reference sequence). CDR3 length: 15 residues. Deletions cut 0 bases from V and 6 bases from J, with 14 bases between. The CDR3 bases are TGCAGTGCTAGAGACCGGAGGGTGGGGGCCGGGGAGCTGTTTTTT. It encodes CSARDRRVGAGELFF.

This clonotype has a count of ten or more. V and J are TRBV20-1 and TRBJ2-5; D tentatively fits TRBD1 or TRBD2 (5 bases each). Deletions cut 7 bases from V and 5 bases from J, with 14 bases between. This CDR3 is built from 12 residues. The germline V gene has CDR1 DFQATT and CDR2 SNEGSKA (reference sequence). The CDR3 is CSVRAGAETQYF. CDR3 DNA: TGCAGTGTCCGAGCCGGGGCGGAGACCCAGTACTTC.

The chain is built from TRBV7-9 and TRBJ2-7; possible D gene TRBD2, 5 bases. The germline CDR1 and CDR2 sequences are SEHNR and FQNEAQ (reference sequence). This CDR3 is 13 amino acids long. Trimming left V 5 bases short and J 1 base short, with 9 bases between. The CDR3 DNA is TGTGCCAGCAGCCAGGAGGAATCCTACGAGCAGTACTTC. Translation gives CASSQEESYEQYF.

The J gene is TRBJ2-7, the V gene TRBV7-3, with D possibly TRBD1 on 6 matching bases. The CDR3 loop spans 14 amino acids. With 5 bases removed from V and 2 bases from J, the gap between germline ends came to 13 bases. Germline V gene lookup returns CDR1 SGHTA and CDR2 FQGTGA. The CDR3 loop is CASSPGHPPYEQYF. DNA of the CDR3: TGTGCCAGCAGCCCGGGACACCCACCCTACGAGCAGTACTTC.

The sample holds many counts of this clonotype. The rearrangement links TRBV6-6 to TRBJ2-5, with D possibly being TRBD2 (5 bases). The ends were cut back, 2 bases at V and 3 bases at J, with 16 bases in the middle. Germline V gene sequence: CDR1 MNHNY, CDR2 SVGAGI (reference sequence). The CDR3 length is 16 residues. The chain's CDR3 is CASSYHRGNPEETQYF. The CDR3 DNA is TGTGCCAGCAGTTACCATCGGGGTAACCCTGAAGAGACCCAGTACTTC.

There are a few counts of this clonotype. The chain joins TRBV12-3 or TRBV12-4 to TRBJ2-2; 11 nucleotides align to TRBD2. There are 17 residues in the CDR3. V was pared by 5 bases and J by 1 base, with 6 bases of the junction left unmatched. In DNA form, the CDR3 reads TGTGCCAGCAGTCCCGGAGGGACTAGCGGGAACACCGGGGAGCTGTTTTTT. Protein: CASSPGGTSGNTGELFF.

This clonotype was seen at least ten times. The chain combines TRBV6-2 or TRBV6-3 with TRBJ2-1; D unclear. Trimming removed 5 bases at V and 4 bases at J, with 3 bases between. The CDR3 covers 11 residues. The germline CDR1 and CDR2 sequences are MNHEY and SVGEGT. The chain's CDR3 is CASSMYNEQFF. DNA for the CDR3: TGTGCCAGCAGTATGTACAATGAGCAGTTCTTC.

This clonotype was detected many times. This chain uses TRBV6-1 with TRBJ2-7; 9 bases line up with TRBD1. CDR3 length: 16 amino acids. The germline CDR1 and CDR2 sequences are MNHNS and SASEGT. After removal of 5 bases from V and 6 bases from J, the junction contained 14 bases not matched to a gene. CDR3 in DNA: TGTGCCAGCAGTAGCCCAGGGGACAGGGTTTCGTCCGAGCAGTACTTC. As protein: CASSSPGDRVSSEQYF.

This clonotype was seen a few times. J is TRBJ2-3 and V is TRBV6-6; D may be TRBD1 or TRBD2 (6 bases each). Germline assignment: CDR1 MNHNY and CDR2 SVGAGI (reference sequence). This CDR3 spans 17 amino acids. The V and J ends lost 2 bases and 0 bases respectively, with 15 bases between them. The chain's CDR3 is CASSYIRGQASTDTQYF. In DNA form, the CDR3 reads TGTGCCAGCAGTTACATCCGGGGGCAGGCAAGCACAGATACGCAGTATTTT.

The genes are TRBV18 and TRBJ2-7; 7 nucleotides line up with TRBD2. Germline V lookup: CDR1 KGHSH, CDR2 LQKENI. CDR3 size: 14 residues. V trimming: 5 bases; J trimming: 0 bases; junction bases outside the gene matches: 4. In nucleotides, the CDR3 is TGTGCCAGCTCAAGCGGGACGACCTCCTACGAGCAGTACTTC. Residues: CASSSGTTSYEQYF.

The sample holds many counts of this clonotype. This chain's CDR3 is CSATQRGTGGREQYF. In nucleotides, the CDR3 is TGCAGTGCTACCCAGCGGGGGACAGGGGGCAGGGAGCAGTACTTC. The chain joins TRBV20-1 to TRBJ2-7; 12 bases align to TRBD1. The CDR3 is 15 residues long. The trim removed 4 bases at V and 7 bases at J, leaving 11 bases unmatched. Per germline, CDR1 DFQATT and CDR2 SNEGSKA (reference sequence).

This clonotype was counted many times. This sequence joins TRBV30 and TRBJ1-1; TRBD1 aligns across 7 bases. This CDR3 contains 14 residues. After removal of 2 bases from V and 0 bases from J, the junction contained 3 bases not matched to a gene. Germline lookup yields CDR1 GTSNPN and CDR2 SVGIG (reference sequence). CDR3 sequence: CAWSKGAVNTEAFF. As DNA, the CDR3 is TGTGCCTGGAGTAAGGGGGCAGTGAACACTGAAGCTTTCTTT.